Listed below are T cell receptor beta chains from one sample, sequenced in a study of cytomegalovirus exposure and HLA in healthy donors. Assay: immunoSEQ multiplex PCR; the TCRdb copy retains only in-frame clones and omits some. Seen here are roughly 130,000 clones, roughly four fifths observed once, and the top ten hold approximately 1.4%. The sequenced sample was PBMCs. These receptors were taken from a woman in her twenties or thirties in good health and CMV-seronegative. The CDR3 runs from the conserved cysteine through the conserved F or W. D genes are given only for firm matches. Not all rows give a size; the values are once, few, many and, for expanded clones, a class.

D: TRBD2; J: TRBJ2-3; V: TRBV14; size: NA; CDR3: CASSHGGKRTTDTQYF; DNA: TGTGCCAGCAGCCACGGGGGGAAGCGGACAACAGATACGCAGTATTTT
D: NA; J: TRBJ1-5; V: TRBV11-3; size: once; CDR3: CASSSYPGRVGNQPQHF; DNA: TGTGCCAGCAGCTCTTACCCAGGGAGGGTGGGGAATCAGCCCCAGCATTTT
D: TRBD1; J: TRBJ1-1; V: TRBV18; size: NA; CDR3: CASSPRQGDTEAFF; DNA: TGTGCCAGCTCACCGCGACAGGGGGACACTGAAGCTTTCTTT
D: NA; J: TRBJ1-3; V: TRBV5-1; size: NA; CDR3: CASSFQGTSGNTIYF; DNA: TGCGCCAGCAGTTTCCAGGGCACCTCTGGAAACACCATATATTTT
D: NA; J: TRBJ2-2; V: TRBV6-5; size: NA; CDR3: CASSYQPGVSGELFF; DNA: TGTGCCAGCAGTTACCAACCAGGGGTTTCCGGGGAGCTGTTTTTT
D: TRBD1; J: TRBJ2-4; V: TRBV7-3; size: NA; CDR3: CASSFNRGDIQYF; DNA: TGTGCCAGCAGCTTCAACAGGGGTGACATTCAGTACTTC
D: NA; J: TRBJ2-2; V: TRBV5-1; size: NA; CDR3: CASSLFVWGRRNTGELFF; DNA: TGCGCCAGCAGCTTGTTCGTCTGGGGGCGGCGGAACACCGGGGAGCTGTTTTTT
D: TRBD2; J: TRBJ2-2; V: TRBV5-4; size: once; CDR3: CASLSGGSGELFF; DNA: TGTGCCAGCCTTAGCGGCGGGAGCGGGGAGCTGTTTTTT
D: TRBD2; J: TRBJ2-3; V: TRBV27; size: NA; CDR3: CASSLSKRGGYGTDTQYF; DNA: TGTGCCAGCAGTTTATCCAAGCGGGGGGGCTACGGTACAGATACGCAGTATTTT
D: NA; J: TRBJ1-2; V: TRBV2; size: NA; CDR3: CASSEDARPGGYTF; DNA: TGTGCCAGCAGTGAAGATGCTAGGCCAGGGGGCTACACCTTC
D: NA; J: TRBJ2-1; V: TRBV2; size: NA; CDR3: CASSLSRGNEQFF; DNA: TGTGCCAGCAGCCTAAGCCGGGGCAATGAGCAGTTCTTC
D: TRBD1; J: TRBJ1-1; V: TRBV7-8; size: NA; CDR3: CASSSTGAGEAFF; DNA: TGTGCCAGCAGCTCGACAGGGGCCGGGGAAGCTTTCTTT
D: NA; J: TRBJ2-5; V: TRBV14; size: NA; CDR3: CASSQAGRETQYF; DNA: TGTGCCAGCAGCCAAGCCGGTCGAGAGACCCAGTACTTC
D: TRBD2; J: TRBJ2-2; V: TRBV5-1; size: NA; CDR3: CASSLDLAGAGELFF; DNA: TGCGCCAGCAGCTTGGATCTAGCGGGGGCCGGGGAGCTGTTTTTT
D: TRBD1; J: TRBJ1-1; V: TRBV9; size: NA; CDR3: CASSAGTGINTEAFF; DNA: TGTGCCAGCAGCGCCGGGACAGGGATAAACACTGAAGCTTTCTTT
D: NA; J: TRBJ1-1; V: TRBV28; size: NA; CDR3: CASSFRTPPGLDTEAFF; DNA: TGTGCCAGCAGTTTCCGGACACCTCCCGGGCTGGACACTGAAGCTTTCTTT
D: TRBD1; J: TRBJ1-2; V: TRBV28; size: NA; CDR3: CASSFPFGTGYGYTF; DNA: TGTGCCAGCAGTTTCCCCTTCGGGACAGGCTATGGCTACACCTTC
D: NA; J: TRBJ1-5; V: TRBV19; size: NA; CDR3: CASSWRGSNQPQHF; DNA: TGTGCCAGTAGTTGGCGGGGGAGCAATCAGCCCCAGCATTTT
D: TRBD2; J: TRBJ2-1; V: TRBV5-4; size: NA; CDR3: CASSLASGVPNEQFF; DNA: TGTGCCAGCAGCTTGGCTAGCGGGGTTCCCAATGAGCAGTTCTTC
D: TRBD1; J: TRBJ1-2; V: TRBV7-2; size: NA; CDR3: CASTPGGNYGYTF; DNA: TGTGCCAGCACCCCAGGGGGGAACTATGGCTACACCTTC
D: NA; J: TRBJ1-2; V: TRBV9; size: NA; CDR3: CASSVQNNYGYTF; DNA: TGTGCCAGCAGCGTACAAAATAACTATGGCTACACCTTC
D: NA; J: TRBJ1-1; V: TRBV10-3; size: NA; CDR3: CAIRAGTVNTEAFF; DNA: TGTGCCATCAGAGCCGGGACTGTGAACACTGAAGCTTTCTTT
D: NA; J: TRBJ1-2; V: TRBV15; size: NA; CDR3: CATSREDTYRESGYTF; DNA: TGTGCCACCAGCAGAGAGGACACCTACCGGGAGTCTGGCTACACCTTC
D: NA; J: TRBJ1-2; V: TRBV2; size: NA; CDR3: CASSEGATYGYTF; DNA: TGTGCCAGCAGTGAGGGGGCAACCTATGGCTACACCTTC
D: TRBD1; J: TRBJ2-3; V: TRBV30; size: once; CDR3: CAWSVGTVDTQYF; DNA: TGTGCCTGGAGTGTCGGGACAGTAGATACGCAGTATTTT
D: TRBD1; J: TRBJ1-6; V: TRBV7-9; size: NA; CDR3: CASSLNTGGNSPLHF; DNA: TGTGCCAGCAGCCTTAATACAGGGGGCAATTCACCCCTCCACTTT
D: NA; J: TRBJ1-5; V: TRBV6-6; size: NA; CDR3: CASSYSRTDSNQPQHF; DNA: TGTGCCAGCAGTTACTCGAGGACAGATAGCAATCAGCCCCAGCATTTT
D: NA; J: TRBJ1-2; V: TRBV19; size: NA; CDR3: CASSIFGGGAYGYTF; DNA: TGTGCCAGTAGTATCTTTGGGGGAGGTGCCTATGGCTACACCTTC